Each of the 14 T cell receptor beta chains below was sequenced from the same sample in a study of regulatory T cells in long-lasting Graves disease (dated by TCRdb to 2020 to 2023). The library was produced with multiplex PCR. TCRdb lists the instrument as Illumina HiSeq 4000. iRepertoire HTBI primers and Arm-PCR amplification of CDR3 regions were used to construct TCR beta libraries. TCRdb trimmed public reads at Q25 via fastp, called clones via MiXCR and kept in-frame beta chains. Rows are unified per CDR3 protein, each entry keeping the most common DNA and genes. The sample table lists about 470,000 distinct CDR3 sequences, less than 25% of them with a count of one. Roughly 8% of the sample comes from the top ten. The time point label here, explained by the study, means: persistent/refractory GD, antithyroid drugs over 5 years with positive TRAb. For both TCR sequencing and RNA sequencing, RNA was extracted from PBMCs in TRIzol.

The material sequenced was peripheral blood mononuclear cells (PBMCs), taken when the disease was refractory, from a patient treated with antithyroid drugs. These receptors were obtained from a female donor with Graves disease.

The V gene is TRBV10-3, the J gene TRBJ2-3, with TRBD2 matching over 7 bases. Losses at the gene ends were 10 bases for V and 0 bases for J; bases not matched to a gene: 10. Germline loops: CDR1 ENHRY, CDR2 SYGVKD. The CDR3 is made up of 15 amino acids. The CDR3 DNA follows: TGTGCCACCGAACCGGGACTATCTAGCACAGATACGCAGTATTTT. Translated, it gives CATEPGLSSTDTQYF.

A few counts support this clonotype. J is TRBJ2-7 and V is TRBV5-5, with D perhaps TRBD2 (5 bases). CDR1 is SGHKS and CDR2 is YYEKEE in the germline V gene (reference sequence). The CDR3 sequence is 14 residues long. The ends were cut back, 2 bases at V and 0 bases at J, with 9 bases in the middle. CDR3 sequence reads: CASSFFGISYEQYF. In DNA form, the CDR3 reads TGTGCCAGCAGCTTCTTCGGGATCTCCTACGAGCAGTACTTC.

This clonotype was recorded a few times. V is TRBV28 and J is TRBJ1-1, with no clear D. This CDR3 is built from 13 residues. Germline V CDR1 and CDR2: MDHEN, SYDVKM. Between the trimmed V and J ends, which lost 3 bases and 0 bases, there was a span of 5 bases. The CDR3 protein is CASSFSMNTEAFF. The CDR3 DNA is TGTGCCAGCAGTTTCTCTATGAACACTGAAGCTTTCTTT. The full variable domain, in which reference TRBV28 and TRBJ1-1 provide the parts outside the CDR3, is DVKVTQSSRYLVKRTGEKVFLECVQDMDHENMFWYRQDPGLGLRLIYFSYDVKMKEKGDIPEGYSVSREKKERFSLILESASTNQTSMYLCASSFSMNTEAFFGQGTRLTVV.

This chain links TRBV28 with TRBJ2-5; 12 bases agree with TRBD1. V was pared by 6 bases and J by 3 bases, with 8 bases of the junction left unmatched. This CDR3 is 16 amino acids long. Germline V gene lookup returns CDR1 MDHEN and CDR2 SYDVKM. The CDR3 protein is CASSRRDRGRKETQYF. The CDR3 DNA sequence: TGTGCCAGCAGCCGAAGGGACAGGGGGCGTAAAGAGACCCAGTACTTC.

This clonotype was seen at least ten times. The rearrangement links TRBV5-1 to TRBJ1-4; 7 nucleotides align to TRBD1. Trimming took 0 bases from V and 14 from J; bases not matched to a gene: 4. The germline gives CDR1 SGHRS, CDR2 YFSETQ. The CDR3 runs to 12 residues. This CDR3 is CASSLEGQLLFF. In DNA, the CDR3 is TGCGCCAGCAGCTTGGAGGGACAGCTTCTGTTTTTT.

CDR3 amino acids: CASSYSGGRGETQYF. Here the CDR3 DNA reads TGTGCCAGCAGTTACTCTGGGGGCCGGGGGGAGACCCAGTACTTC. The V gene is TRBV6-5, the J gene TRBJ2-5; TRBD1 or TRBD2 may be the D gene (6 bases each). V was trimmed by 0 bases and J by 5 bases, leaving 13 bases between them. Germline lookup yields CDR1 MNHEY and CDR2 SVGAGI. The CDR3 has 15 residues.

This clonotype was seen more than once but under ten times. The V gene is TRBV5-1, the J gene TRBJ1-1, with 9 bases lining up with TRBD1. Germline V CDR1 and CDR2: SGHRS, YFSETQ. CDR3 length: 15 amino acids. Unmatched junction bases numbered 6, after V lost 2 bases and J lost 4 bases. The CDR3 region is CASSFSGTGSTEAFF. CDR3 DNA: TGCGCCAGCAGCTTTTCCGGGACAGGGAGCACTGAAGCTTTCTTT.

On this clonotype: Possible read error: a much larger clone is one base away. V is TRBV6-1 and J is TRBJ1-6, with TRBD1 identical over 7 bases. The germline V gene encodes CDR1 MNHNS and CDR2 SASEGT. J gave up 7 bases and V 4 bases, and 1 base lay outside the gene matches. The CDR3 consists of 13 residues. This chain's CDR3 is CASSGGGNSPLHF. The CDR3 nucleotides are TGTGCCAGCAGTGGAGGGGGCAATTCACCCCTCCACTTT.

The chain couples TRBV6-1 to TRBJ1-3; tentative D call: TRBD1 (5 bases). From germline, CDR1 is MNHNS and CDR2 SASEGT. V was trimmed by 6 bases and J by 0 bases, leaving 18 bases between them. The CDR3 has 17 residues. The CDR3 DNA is TGTGCCAGCAGCCAGAAAGGCCAGGGTTTCTCTGGAAACACCATATATTTT. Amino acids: CASSQKGQGFSGNTIYF.

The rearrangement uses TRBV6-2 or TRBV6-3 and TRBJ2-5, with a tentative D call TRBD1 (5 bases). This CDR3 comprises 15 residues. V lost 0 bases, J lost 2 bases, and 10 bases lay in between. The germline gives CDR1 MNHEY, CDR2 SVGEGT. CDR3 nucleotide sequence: TGTGCCAGCAGTTACTCGGAAGGGGAACAAGAGACCCAGTACTTC. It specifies CASSYSEGEQETQYF.

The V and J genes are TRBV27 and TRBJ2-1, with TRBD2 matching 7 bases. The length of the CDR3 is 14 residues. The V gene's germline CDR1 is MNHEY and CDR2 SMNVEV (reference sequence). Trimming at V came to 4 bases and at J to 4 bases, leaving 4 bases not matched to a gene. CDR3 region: CASSSSGVYNEQFF. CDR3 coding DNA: TGTGCCAGCAGTTCTAGCGGAGTATACAATGAGCAGTTCTTC.

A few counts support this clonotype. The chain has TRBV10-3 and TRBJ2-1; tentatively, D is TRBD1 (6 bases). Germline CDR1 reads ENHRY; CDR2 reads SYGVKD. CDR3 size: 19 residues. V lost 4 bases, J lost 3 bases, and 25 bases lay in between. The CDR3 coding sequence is TGTGCCATCAGTGCCGGGACATCATCAAAGAGTACGTTCTACAATGAGCAGTTCTTC. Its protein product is CAISAGTSSKSTFYNEQFF.

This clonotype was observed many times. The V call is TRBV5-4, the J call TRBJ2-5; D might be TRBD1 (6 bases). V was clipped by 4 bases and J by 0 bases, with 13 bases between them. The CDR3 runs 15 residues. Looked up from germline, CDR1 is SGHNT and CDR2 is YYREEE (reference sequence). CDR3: CASSRGGWDQETQYF. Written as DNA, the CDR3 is TGTGCCAGCAGCCGTGGGGGCTGGGACCAAGAGACCCAGTACTTC.

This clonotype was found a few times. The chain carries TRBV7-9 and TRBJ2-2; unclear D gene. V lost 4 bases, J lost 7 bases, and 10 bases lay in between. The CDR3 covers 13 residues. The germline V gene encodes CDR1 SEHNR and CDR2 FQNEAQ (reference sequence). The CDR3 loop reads CASSWKVLGELFF. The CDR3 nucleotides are TGTGCCAGCAGCTGGAAGGTCCTCGGGGAGCTGTTTTTT. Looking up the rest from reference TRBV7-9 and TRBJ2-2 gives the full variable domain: DTGVSQNPRHKITKRGQNVTFRCDPISEHNRLYWYRQTLGQGPEFLTYFQNEAQLEKSRLLSDRFSAERPKGSFSTLEIQRTEQGDSAMYLCASSWKVLGELFFGEGSRLTVL.